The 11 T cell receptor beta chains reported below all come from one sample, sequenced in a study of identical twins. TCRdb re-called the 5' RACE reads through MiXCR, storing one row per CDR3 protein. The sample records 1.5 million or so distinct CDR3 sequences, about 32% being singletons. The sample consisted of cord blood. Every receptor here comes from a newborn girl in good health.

The CDR3 loop is CSARQGMSPLHF. Written as DNA, the CDR3 is TGCAGTGCCCGACAGGGGATGTCACCCCTCCACTTT. The chain employs TRBV20-1 and TRBJ1-6; TRBD1 matches 8 bases. J was trimmed by 10 bases and V by 6 bases; bases with no gene match: 5. CDR3 length: 12 residues. Germline CDR1 reads DFQATT; CDR2 reads SNEGSKA (reference sequence).

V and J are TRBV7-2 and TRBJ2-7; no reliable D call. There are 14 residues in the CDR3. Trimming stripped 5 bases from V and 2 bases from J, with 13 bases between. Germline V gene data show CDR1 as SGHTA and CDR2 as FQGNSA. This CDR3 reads CASSPDQFAYEQYF. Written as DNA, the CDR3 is TGTGCCAGCAGCCCGGACCAGTTCGCCTACGAGCAGTACTTC.

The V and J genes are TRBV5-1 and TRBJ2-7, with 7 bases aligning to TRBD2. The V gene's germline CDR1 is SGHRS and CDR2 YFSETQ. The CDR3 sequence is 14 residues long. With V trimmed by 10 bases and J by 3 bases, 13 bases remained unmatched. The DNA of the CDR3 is TGCGCCTCCAAATCCTTGGGGAGGGACTACGAGCAGTACTTC. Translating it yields CASKSLGRDYEQYF. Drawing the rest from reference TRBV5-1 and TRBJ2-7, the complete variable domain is KAGVTQTPRYLIKTRGQQVTLSCSPISGHRSVSWYQQTPGQGLQFLFEYFSETQRNKGNFPGRFSGRQFSNSRSEMNVSTLELGDSALYLCASKSLGRDYEQYFGPGTRLTVT.

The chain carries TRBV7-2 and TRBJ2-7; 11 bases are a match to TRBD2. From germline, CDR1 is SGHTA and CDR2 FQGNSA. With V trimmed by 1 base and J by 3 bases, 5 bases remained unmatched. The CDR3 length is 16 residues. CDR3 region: CASSLGGGTSGYEQYF. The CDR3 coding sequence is TGTGCCAGCAGCTTAGGTGGAGGGACTAGCGGCTACGAGCAGTACTTC.

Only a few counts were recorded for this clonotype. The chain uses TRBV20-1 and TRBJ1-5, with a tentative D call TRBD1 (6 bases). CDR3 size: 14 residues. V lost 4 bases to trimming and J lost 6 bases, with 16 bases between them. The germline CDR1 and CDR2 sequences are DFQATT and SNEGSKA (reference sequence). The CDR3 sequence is CSATDTGSGQPQHF. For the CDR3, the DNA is TGCAGTGCTACGGATACAGGGAGCGGTCAGCCCCAGCATTTT.

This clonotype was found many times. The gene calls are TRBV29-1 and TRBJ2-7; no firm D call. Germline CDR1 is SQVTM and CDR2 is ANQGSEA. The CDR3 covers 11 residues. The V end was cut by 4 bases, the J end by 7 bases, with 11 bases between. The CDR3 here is CSVVIAQEQYF. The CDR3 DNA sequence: TGCAGCGTTGTAATAGCACAAGAGCAGTACTTC.

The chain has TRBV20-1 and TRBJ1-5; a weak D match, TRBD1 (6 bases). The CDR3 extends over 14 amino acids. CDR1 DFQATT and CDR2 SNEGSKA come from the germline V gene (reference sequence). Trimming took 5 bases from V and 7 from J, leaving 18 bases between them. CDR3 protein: CSAPLPRGRQPQHF. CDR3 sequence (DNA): TGCAGTGCTCCCCTCCCGAGGGGGAGGCAGCCCCAGCATTTT.

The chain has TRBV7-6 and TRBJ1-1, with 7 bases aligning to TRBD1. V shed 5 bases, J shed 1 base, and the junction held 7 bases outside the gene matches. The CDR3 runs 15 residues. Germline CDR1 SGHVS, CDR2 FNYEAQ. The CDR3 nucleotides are TGTGCCAGCAGCCTCCACAGGGGCGGGAACACTGAAGCTTTCTTT. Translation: CASSLHRGGNTEAFF.

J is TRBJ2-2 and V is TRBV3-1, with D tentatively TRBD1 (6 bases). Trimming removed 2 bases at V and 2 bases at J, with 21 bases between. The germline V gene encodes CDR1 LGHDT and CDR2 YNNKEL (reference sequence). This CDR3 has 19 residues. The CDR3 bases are TGTGCCAGCAGCCAACTTGTCGGCCAGGGGACGGTAAACACCGGGGAGCTGTTTTTT. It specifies CASSQLVGQGTVNTGELFF.

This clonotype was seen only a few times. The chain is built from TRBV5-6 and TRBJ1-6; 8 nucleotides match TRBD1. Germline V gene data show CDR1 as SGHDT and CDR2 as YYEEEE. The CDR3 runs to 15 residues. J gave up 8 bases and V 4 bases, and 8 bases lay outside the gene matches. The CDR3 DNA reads TGTGCCAGCAGCGGAGGACAGGGTGCGTATTCACCCCTCCACTTT. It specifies CASSGGQGAYSPLHF.

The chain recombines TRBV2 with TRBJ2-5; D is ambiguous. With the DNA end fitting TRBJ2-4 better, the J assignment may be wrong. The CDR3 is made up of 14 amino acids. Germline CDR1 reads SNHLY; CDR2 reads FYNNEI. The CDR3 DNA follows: TGTGCCAGCATTTTTATTCGAGAGGCGAACATTCAGTACTTC. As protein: CASIFIREANIQYF.